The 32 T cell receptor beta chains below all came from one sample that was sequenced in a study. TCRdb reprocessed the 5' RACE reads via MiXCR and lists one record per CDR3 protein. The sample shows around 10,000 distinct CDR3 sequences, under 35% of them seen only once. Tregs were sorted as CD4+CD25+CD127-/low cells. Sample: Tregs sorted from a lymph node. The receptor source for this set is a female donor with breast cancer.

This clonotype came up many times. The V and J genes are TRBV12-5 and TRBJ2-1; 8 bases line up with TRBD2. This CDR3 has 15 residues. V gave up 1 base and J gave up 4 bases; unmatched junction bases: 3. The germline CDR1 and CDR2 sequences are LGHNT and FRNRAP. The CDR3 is CASGLGPSGYNEQFF. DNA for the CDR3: TGTGCTAGTGGTTTGGGACCTAGCGGGTACAATGAGCAGTTCTTC.

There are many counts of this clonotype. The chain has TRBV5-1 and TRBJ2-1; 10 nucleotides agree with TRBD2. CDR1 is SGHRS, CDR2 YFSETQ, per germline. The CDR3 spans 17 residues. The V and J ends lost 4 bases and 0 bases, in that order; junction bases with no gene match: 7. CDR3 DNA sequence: TGCGCCAGCAGCCCCTTTAGCGGGGGGAGCTCCTACAATGAGCAGTTCTTC. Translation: CASSPFSGGSSYNEQFF.

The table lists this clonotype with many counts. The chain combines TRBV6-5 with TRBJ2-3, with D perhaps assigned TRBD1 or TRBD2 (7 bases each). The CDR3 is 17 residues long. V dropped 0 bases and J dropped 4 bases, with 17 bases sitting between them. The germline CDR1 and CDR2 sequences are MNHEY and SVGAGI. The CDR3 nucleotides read TGTGCCAGCAGTTACTCGGCGAGACAGGGAGGGCCAGATACGCAGTATTTT. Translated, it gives CASSYSARQGGPDTQYF.

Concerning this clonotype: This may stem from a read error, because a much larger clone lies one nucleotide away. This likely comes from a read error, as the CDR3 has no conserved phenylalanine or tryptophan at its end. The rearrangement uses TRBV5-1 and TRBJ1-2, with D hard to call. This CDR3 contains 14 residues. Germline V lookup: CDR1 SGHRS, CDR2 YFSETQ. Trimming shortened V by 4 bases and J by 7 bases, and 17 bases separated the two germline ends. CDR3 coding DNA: TGCGCCAGCAGCGCCCCGGACGTGAATGGTGGCTACACCCTC. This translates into CASSAPDVNGGYTL.

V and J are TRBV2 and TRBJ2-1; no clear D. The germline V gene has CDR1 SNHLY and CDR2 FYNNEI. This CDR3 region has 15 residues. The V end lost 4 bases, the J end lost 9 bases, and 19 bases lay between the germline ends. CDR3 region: CASSAPTALNTEQFF. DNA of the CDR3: TGTGCCAGCAGTGCCCCTACAGCGTTGAACACTGAGCAGTTCTTC.

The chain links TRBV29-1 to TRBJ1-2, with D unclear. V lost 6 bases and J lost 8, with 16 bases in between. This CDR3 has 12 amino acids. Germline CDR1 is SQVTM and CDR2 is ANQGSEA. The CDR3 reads CSVVTPEHGYTF. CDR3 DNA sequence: TGCAGCGTAGTGACCCCGGAGCACGGCTACACCTTC.

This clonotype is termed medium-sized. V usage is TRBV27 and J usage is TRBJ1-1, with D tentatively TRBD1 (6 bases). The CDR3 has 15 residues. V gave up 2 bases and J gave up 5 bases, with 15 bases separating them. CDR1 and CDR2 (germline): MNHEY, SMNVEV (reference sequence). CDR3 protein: CASSLLQGGGTEAFF. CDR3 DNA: TGTGCCAGCAGTTTACTACAGGGAGGTGGGACTGAAGCTTTCTTT.

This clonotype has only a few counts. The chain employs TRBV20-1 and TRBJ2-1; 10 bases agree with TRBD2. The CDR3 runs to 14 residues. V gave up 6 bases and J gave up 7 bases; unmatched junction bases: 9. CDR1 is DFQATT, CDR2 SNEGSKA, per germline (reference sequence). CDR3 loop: CSAPAGGTENEQFF. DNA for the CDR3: TGCAGTGCACCAGCGGGAGGGACTGAAAATGAGCAGTTCTTC.

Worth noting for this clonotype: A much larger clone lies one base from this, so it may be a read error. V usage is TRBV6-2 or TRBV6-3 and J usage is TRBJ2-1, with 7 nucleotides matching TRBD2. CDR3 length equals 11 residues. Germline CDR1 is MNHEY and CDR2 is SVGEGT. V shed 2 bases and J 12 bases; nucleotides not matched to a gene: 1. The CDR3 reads CASSYGGGQFF. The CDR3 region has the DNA TGTGCCAGCAGTTACGGGGGGGGGCAGTTCTTC.

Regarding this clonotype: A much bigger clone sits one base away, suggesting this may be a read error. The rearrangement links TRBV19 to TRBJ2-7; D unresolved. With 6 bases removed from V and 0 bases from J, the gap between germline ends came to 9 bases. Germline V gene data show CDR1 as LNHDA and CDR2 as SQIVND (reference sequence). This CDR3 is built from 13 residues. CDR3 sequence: CASSSLYSYEQYF. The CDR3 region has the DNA TGTGCCAGTAGCAGCTTGTACTCCTACGAGCAGTACTTC.

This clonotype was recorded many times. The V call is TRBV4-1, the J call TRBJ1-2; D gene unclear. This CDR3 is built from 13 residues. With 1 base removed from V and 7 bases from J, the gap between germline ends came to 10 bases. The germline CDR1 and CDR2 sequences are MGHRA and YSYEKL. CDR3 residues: CASSQGFLFGYTF. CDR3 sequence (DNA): TGCGCCAGCAGCCAAGGTTTCTTGTTTGGCTACACCTTC.

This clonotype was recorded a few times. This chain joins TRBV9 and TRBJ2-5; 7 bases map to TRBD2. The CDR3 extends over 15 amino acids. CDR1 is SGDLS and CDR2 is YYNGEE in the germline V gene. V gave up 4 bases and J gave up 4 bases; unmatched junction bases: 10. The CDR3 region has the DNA TGTGCCAGCAGCCCACCCGGGGGGATGGGAGAGACCCAGTACTTC. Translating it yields CASSPPGGMGETQYF.

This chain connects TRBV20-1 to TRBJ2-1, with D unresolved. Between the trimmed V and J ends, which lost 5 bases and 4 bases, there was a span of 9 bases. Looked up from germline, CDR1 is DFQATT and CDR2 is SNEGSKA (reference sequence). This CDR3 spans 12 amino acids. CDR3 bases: TGCAGTGCTCCCGGACGGTACAATGAGCAGTTCTTC. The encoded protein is CSAPGRYNEQFF.

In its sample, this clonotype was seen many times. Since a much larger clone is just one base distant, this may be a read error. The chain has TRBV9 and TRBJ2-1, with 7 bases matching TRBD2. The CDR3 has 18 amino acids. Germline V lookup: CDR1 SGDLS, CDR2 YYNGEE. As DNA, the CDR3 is TGTGCCAGCAGCGTAGATGGGGGAGGGGACTCTTTCTACAATGAGCAGTCCTTC. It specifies CASSVDGGGDSFYNEQSF. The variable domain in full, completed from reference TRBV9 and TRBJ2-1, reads DSGVTQTPKHLITATGQRVTLRCSPRSGDLSVYWYQQSLDQGLQFLIQYYNGEERAKGNILERFSAQQFPDLHSELNLSSLELGDSALYFCASSVDGGGDSFYNEQSFGPGTRLTVL.

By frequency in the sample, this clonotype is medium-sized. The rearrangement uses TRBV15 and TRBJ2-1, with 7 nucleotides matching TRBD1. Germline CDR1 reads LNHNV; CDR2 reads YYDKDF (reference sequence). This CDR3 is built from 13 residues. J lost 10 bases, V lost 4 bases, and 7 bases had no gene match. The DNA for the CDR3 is TGTGCCACCAGCAACCGACAGGGAGAAGAGCAGTTCTTC. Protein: CATSNRQGEEQFF.

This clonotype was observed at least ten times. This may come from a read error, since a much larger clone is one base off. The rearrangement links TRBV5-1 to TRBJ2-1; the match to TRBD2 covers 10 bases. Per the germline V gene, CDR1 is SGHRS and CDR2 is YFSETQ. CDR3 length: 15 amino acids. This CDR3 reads CTSSTSGISYNEQFF. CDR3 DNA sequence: TGCACCAGCAGCACTAGCGGGATCTCCTACAATGAGCAGTTCTTC.

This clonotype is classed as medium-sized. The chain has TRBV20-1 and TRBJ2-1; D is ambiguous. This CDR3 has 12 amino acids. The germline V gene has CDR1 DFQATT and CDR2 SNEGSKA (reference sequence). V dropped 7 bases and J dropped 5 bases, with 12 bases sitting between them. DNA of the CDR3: TGCAGTGTCGCGGACGGAAACAATGAGCAGTTCTTC. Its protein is CSVADGNNEQFF.

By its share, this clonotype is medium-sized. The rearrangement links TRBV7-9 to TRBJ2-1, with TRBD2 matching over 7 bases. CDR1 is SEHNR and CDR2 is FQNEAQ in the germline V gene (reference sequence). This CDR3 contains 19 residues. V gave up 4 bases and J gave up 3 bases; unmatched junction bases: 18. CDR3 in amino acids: CASSSGWSGTGGNYNEQFF. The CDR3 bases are TGTGCCAGCAGCTCCGGTTGGTCGGGGACGGGAGGAAACTACAATGAGCAGTTCTTC.

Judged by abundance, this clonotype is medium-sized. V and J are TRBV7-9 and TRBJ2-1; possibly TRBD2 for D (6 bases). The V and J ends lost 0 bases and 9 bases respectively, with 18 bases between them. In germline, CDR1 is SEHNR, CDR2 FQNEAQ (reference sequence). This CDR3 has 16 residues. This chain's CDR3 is CASSLAPGVLGGEQFF. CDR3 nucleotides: TGTGCCAGCAGCTTAGCCCCGGGGGTACTGGGGGGTGAGCAGTTCTTC.

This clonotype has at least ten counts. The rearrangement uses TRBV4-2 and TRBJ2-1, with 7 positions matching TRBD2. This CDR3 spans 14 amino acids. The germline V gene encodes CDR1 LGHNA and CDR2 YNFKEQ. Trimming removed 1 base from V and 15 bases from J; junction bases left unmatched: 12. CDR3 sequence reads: CASSQAGGSESAFF. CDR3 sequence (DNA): TGTGCCAGCAGCCAAGCGGGAGGCAGCGAGAGTGCGTTCTTC.

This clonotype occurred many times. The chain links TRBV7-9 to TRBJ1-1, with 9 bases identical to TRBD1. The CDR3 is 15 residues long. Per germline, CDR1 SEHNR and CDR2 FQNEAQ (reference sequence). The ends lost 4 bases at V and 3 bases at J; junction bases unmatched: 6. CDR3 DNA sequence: TGTGCCAGCAGCTCACGGGACAGGGAGGACACTGAAGCTTTCTTT. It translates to CASSSRDREDTEAFF.

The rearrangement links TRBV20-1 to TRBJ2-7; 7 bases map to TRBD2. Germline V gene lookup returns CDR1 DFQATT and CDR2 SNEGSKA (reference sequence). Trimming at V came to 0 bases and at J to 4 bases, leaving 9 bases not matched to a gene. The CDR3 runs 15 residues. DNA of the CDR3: TGCAGTGCTAGAGATGCCATGACTAGCCCTTACGAGCAGTACTTC. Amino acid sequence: CSARDAMTSPYEQYF.

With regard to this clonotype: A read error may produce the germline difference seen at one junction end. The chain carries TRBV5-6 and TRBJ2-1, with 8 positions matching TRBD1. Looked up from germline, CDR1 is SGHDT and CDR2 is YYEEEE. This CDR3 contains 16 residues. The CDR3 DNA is TGTGCCAGCAGTCCAGACAAGACAGGGGATTACAGTGAGCAGTTCTTC. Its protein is CASSPDKTGDYSEQFF.

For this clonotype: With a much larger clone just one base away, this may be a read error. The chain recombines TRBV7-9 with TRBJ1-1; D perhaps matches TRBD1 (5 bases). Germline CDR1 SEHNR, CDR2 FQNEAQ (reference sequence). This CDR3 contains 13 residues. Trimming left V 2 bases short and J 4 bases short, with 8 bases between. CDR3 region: CASSLLGGTEAFF. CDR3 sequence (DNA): TGTGCCAGCAGCTTACTTGGGGGCACTGAAGCTTTCTTT.

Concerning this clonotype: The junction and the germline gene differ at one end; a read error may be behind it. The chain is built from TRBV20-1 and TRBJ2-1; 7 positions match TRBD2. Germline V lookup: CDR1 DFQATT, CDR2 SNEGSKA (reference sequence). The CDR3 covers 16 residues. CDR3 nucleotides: TGCACTGCTAGAGATGGGCTAGCGGAACCCTACAATGGGCAGTTCTTC. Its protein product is CTARDGLAEPYNGQFF.

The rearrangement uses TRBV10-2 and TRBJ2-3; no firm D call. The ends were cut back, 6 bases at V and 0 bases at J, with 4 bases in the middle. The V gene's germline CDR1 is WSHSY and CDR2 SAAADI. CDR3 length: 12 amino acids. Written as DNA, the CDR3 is TGCGCCAGCAGCGGGAGCACAGATACGCAGTATTTT. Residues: CASSGSTDTQYF.

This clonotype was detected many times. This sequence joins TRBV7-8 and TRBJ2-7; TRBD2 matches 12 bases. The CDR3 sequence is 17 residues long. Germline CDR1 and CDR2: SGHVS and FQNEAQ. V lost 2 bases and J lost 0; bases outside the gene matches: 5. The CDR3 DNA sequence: TGTGCCAGCAGCTTAATGGCTAGCGGGAGGGTCTCCTACGAGCAGTACTTC. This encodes CASSLMASGRVSYEQYF.

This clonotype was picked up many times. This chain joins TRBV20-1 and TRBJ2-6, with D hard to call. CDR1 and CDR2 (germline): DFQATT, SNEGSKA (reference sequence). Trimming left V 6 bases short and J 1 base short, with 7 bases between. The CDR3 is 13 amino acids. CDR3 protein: CSAGGSGANVLTF. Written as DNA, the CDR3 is TGCAGTGCCGGTGGGTCTGGGGCCAACGTCCTGACTTTC.

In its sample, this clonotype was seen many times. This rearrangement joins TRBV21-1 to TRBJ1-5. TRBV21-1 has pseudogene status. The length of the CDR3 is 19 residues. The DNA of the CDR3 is TGTGCCGGCAGCAAAGTAGCCACAGCCTCGGGTTTTAGCAATCAGCCCCAGCATTTT. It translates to CAGSKVATASGFSNQPQHF.

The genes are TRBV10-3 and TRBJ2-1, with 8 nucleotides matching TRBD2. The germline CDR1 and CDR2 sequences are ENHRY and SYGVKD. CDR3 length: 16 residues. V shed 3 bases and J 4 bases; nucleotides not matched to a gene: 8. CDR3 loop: CAISEGVAGSYNEQFF. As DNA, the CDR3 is TGTGCCATCAGTGAAGGGGTAGCGGGATCTTACAATGAGCAGTTCTTC.

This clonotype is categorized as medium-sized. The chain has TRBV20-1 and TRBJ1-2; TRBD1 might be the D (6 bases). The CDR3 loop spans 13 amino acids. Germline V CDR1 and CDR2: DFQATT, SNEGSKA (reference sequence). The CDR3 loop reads CRTDNREGYGYTF. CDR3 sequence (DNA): TGCAGGACAGACAACAGGGAGGGCTATGGCTACACCTTC.

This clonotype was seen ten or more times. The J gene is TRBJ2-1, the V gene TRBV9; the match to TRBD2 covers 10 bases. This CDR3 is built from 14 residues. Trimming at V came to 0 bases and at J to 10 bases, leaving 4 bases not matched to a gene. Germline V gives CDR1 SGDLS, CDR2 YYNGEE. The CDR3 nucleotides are TGTGCCAGCAGCGTAGGGCTAGCGGGAGCGGAGCAGTTCTTC. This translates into CASSVGLAGAEQFF.